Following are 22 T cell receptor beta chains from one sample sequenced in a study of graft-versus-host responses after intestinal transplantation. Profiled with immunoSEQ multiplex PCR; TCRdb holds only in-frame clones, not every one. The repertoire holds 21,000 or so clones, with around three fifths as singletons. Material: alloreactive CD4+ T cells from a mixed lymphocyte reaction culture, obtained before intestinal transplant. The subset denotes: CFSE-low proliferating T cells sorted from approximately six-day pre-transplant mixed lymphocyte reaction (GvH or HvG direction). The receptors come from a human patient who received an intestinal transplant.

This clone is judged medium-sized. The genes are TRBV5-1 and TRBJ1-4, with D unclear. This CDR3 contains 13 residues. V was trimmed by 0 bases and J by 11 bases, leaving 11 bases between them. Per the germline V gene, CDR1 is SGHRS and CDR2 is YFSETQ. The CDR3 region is CASSLGLTGKLFF. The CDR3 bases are TGCGCCAGCAGCTTGGGACTTACGGGGAAACTGTTTTTT.

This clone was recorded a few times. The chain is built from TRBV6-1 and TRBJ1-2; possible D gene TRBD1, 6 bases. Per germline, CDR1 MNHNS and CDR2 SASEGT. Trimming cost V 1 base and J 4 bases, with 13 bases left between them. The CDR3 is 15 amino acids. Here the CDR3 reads CASSEGDRFGYGYTF. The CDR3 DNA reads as TGTGCCAGCAGTGAAGGAGACAGGTTCGGCTATGGCTACACCTTC.

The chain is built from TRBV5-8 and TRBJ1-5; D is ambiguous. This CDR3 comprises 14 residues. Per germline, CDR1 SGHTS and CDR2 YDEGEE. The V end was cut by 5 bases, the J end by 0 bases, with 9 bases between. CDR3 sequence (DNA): TGTGCCAGCAGGAGGGTCGGTAGCAATCAGCCCCAGCATTTT. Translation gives CASRRVGSNQPQHF.

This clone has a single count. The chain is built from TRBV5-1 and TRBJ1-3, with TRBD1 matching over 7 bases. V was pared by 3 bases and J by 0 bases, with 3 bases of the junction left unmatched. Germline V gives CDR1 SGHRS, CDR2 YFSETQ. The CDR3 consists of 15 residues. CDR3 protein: CASSSNRGSGNTIYF. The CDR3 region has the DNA TGCGCCAGCAGCTCCAACAGGGGCTCTGGAAACACCATATATTTT.

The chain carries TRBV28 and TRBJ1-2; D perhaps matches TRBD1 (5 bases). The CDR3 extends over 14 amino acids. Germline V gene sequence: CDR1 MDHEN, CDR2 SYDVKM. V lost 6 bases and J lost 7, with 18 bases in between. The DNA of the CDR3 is TGTGCCAGCAGCTGGGGACTACGCATGGGTGGCTACACCTTC. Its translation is CASSWGLRMGGYTF.

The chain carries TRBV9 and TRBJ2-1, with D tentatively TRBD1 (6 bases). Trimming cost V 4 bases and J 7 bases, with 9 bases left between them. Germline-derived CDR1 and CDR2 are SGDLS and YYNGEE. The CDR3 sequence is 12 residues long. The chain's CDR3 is CASSSDRNEQFF. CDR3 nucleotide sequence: TGTGCCAGCAGCTCGGACAGAAATGAGCAGTTCTTC. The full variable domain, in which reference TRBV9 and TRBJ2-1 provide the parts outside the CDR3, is DSGVTQTPKHLITATGQRVTLRCSPRSGDLSVYWYQQSLDQGLQFLIQYYNGEERAKGNILERFSAQQFPDLHSELNLSSLELGDSALYFCASSSDRNEQFFGPGTRLTVL.

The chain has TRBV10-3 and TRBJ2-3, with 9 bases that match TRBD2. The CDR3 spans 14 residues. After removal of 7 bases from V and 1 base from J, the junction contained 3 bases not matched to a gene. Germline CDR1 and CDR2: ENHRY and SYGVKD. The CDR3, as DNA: TGTGCCATCAAGCCTAGCGGGGGCACAGATACGCAGTATTTT. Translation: CAIKPSGGTDTQYF.

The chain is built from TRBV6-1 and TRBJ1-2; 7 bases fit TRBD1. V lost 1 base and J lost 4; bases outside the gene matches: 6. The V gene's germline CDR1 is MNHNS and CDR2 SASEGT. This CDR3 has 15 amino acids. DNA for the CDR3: TGTGCCAGCAGTGAAGTTTGGCAGGGGGTCTATGGCTACACCTTC. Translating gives CASSEVWQGVYGYTF.

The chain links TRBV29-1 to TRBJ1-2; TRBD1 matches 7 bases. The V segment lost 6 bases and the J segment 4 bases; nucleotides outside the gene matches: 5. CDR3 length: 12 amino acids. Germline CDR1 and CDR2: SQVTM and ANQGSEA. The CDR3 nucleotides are TGCAGCGTAACCGGGACAGTCTATGGCTACACCTTC. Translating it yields CSVTGTVYGYTF.

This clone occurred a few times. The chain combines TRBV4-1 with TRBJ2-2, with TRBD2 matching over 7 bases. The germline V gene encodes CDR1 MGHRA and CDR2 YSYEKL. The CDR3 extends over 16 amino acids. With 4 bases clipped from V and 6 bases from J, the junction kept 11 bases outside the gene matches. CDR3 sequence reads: CASSPAGTTYPGELFF. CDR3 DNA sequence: TGCGCCAGCAGCCCTGCCGGGACTACTTACCCCGGGGAGCTGTTTTTT.

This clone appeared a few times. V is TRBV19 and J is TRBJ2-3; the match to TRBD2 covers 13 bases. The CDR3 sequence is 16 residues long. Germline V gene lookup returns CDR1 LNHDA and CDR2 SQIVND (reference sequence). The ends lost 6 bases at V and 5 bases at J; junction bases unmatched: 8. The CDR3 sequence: CASRTLAGGPGDTQYF. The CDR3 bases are TGTGCCAGTAGGACACTAGCGGGGGGGCCGGGAGATACGCAGTATTTT.

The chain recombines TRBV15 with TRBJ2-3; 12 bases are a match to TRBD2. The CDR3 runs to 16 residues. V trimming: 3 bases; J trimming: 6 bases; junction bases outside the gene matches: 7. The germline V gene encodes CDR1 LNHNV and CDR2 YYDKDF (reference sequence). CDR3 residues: CATSRELAGGPDTQYF. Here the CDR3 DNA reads TGTGCCACCAGCAGGGAACTAGCGGGAGGACCGGATACGCAGTATTTT. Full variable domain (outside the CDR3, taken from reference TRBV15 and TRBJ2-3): DAMVIQNPRYQVTQFGKPVTLSCSQTLNHNVMYWYQQKSSQAPKLLFHYYDKDFNNEADTPDNFQSRRPNTSFCFLDIRSPGLGDTAMYLCATSRELAGGPDTQYFGPGTRLTVL.

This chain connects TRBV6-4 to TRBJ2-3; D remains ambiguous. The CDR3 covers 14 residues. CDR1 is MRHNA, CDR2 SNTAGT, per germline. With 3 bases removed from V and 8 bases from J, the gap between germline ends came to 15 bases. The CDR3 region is CASSEAAAVTTQYF. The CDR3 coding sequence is TGTGCCAGCAGTGAGGCGGCGGCTGTTACTACGCAGTATTTT.

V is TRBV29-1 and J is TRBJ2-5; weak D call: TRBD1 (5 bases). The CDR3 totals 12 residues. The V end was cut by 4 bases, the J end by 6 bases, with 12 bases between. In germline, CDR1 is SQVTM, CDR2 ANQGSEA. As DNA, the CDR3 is TGCAGCGTTGCCACTTCAGGGCAGACCCAGTACTTC. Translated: CSVATSGQTQYF.

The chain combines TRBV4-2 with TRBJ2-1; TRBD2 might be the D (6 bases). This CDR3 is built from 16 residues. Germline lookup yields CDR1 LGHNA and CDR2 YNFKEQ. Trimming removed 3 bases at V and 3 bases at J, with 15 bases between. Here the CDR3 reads CASSHARGWGYNEQFF. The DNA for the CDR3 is TGTGCCAGCAGCCACGCCCGGGGGTGGGGCTACAATGAGCAGTTCTTC.

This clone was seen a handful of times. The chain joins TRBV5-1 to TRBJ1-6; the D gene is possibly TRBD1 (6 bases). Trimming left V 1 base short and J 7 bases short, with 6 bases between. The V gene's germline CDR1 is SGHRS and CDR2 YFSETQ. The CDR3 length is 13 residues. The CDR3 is CASSLTGNSPLHF. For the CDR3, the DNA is TGCGCCAGCAGCTTGACAGGGAATTCACCCCTCCACTTT.

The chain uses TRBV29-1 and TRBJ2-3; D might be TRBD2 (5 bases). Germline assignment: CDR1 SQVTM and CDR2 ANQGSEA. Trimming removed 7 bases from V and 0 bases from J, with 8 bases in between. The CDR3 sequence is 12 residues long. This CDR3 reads CSAEGSTDTQYF. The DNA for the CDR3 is TGCAGCGCTGAGGGCAGCACAGATACGCAGTATTTT.

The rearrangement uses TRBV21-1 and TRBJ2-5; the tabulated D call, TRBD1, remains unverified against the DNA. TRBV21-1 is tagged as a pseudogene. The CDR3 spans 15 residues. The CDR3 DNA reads TGTGCCAGCAGCAAAGCGGCAGGGTACGGAGAGACCCAGTACTTC. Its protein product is CASSKAAGYGETQYF.

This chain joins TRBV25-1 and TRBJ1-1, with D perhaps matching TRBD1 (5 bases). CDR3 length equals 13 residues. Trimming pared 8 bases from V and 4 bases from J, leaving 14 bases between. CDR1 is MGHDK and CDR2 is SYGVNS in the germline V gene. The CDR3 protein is CASEGTGSTEAFF. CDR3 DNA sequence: TGTGCCAGCGAAGGGACTGGGAGCACTGAAGCTTTCTTT. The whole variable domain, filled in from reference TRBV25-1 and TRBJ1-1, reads EADIYQTPRYLVIGTGKKITLECSQTMGHDKMYWYQQDPGMELHLIHYSYGVNSTEKGDLSSESTVSRIRTEHFPLTLESARPSHTSQYLCASEGTGSTEAFFGQGTRLTVV.

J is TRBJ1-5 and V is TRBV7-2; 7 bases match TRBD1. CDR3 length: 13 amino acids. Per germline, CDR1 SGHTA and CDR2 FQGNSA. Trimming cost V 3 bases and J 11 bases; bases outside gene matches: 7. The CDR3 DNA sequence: TGTGCCAGCAGCTTTACGGGACAGTGGACCCAGCATTTT. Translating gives CASSFTGQWTQHF.

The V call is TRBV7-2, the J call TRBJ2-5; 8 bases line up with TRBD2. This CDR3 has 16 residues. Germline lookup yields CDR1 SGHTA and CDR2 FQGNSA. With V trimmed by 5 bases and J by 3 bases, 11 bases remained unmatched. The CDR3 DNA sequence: TGTGCCAGCAGCGGAGTATTTGGACTAGCTAAAGAGACCCAGTACTTC. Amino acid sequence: CASSGVFGLAKETQYF.

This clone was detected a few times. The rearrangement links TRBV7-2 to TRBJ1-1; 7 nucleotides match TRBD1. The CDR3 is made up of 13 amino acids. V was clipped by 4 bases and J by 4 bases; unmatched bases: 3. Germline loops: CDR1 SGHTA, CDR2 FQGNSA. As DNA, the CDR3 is TGTGCCAGCAGCTATGGACAGGCCACTGAAGCTTTCTTT. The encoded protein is CASSYGQATEAFF.